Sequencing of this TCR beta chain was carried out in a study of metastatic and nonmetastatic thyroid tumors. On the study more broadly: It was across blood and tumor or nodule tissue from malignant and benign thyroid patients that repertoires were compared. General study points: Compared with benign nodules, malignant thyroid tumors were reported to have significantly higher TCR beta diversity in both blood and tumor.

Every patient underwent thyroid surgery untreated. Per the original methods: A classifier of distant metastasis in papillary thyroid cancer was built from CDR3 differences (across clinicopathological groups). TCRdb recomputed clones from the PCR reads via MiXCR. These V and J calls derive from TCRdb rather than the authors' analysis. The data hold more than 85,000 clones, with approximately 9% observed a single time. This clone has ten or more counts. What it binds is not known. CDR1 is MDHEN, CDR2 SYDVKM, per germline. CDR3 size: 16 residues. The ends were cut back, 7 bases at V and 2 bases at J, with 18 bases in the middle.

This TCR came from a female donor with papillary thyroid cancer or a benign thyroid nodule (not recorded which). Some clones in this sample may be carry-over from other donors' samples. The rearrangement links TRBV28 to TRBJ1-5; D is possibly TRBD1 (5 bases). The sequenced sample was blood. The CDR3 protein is CASTHWGREGNQPQHF. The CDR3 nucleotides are TGTGCCAGCACCCATTGGGGCAGGGAGGGCAATCAGCCCCAGCATTTT.